Presented here are 2 T cell receptor beta chains from one specimen sequenced in a study of tumor-infiltrating lymphocytes in primary liver carcinoma. Starting material of 450 to 550 ng total RNA yielded TCR beta cDNA via a constant-region primer. What produced the TCR beta libraries was three nested multiplex PCR rounds using slightly modified ARM-PCR. Amplification in the first two PCR rounds was performed using TRBV1-TRBV30 forward primers and a C-beta reverse primer for 10 cycles each. Each CDR3 protein is one row after TCRdb ran MiXCR on the multiplex PCR reads. The sample has fewer than 350,000 distinct CDR3 sequences; around 60% are singletons. Unsorted whole blood served as the source of blood RNA, and germline DNA was extracted as well. Sample: peripheral blood. These TCRs come from a man in his forties with primary liver carcinoma and hepatitis B virus infection.

A word on this clonotype: A much bigger clone sits one base away, suggesting this may be a read error. V and J are TRBV10-3 and TRBJ1-2; D call uncertain. CDR1 ENHRY and CDR2 SYGVKD come from the germline V gene. V was clipped by 6 bases and J by 2 bases, with 13 bases between them. This CDR3 has 14 residues. This CDR3 reads CAISTDGSNYGYTF. CDR3 coding DNA: TGTGCCATCAGCACAGACGGAAGCAACTATGGCTACACCTTC.

Points on this clonotype: The junction and the germline gene differ at one end; a read error may be behind it. The genes are TRBV6-2 or TRBV6-3 and TRBJ2-7; 10 bases are shared with TRBD2. In germline, CDR1 is MNHEY, CDR2 SVGEGT. The CDR3 extends over 15 amino acids. The CDR3: CTSSRTSGTQSWQYF. In DNA form, the CDR3 reads TGTACCAGCAGTCGGACTAGCGGCACCCAGTCGTGGCAGTACTTC.